This TCR beta chain came from a study of T cell repertoires in cytomegalovirus infection (dated by TCRdb to between 2018 and 2021). General notes on the study: The peptide stimulations were aimed at well-studied HLA-B-restricted epitopes as well as recently identified HLA-C-restricted CMV epitopes, whose presentation resists viral immunomodulation. Donor HLA type was relevant to the analysis, as public TCR beta signatures indicated carriage of CMV infection together with the matching HLA type. Overall study outcomes, separate from this receptor: In the ex vivo response, HLA-C-restricted CMV-specific TCR beta clonotypes were dominant, and in two of eight donors the single most frequent clonotype came from this HLA-C-restricted group. Carriers of CMV infection plus the relevant HLA type were discriminated by the cumulative frequency of public TCR beta family members in the study cohort and in an independent approximately 360-donor cohort.

Read against the paper, the sample's treatment or condition label means: in vitro stimulation with specific CMV peptide epitopes to enrich CMV-specific T cells. CDR3 length: 12 amino acids, cysteine to phenylalanine. Just the 36-base CDR3 DNA is kept, in frame starting at base 1. V is clipped by 5 bases and J by 0 bases, and the sequence between their germline boundaries is 3 bases long. CDR1 and CDR2 are read off the germline V gene (reference sequence) as MNHEY and SMNVEV. Sequenced on an Illumina HiSeq 1500. Using fastp trimming at Q25 and MiXCR clonotype assembly, TCRdb reanalyzed the public sequencing data and kept in-frame beta chains. All rows with the same CDR3 protein become a single entry with the most common DNA and genes. The sample table lists about 890,000 distinct CDR3 sequences, roughly 30% of them with a count of one. Roughly 12% of the sample goes to the ten largest clones. On this clonotype itself: The antigen this receptor binds is unknown. No base qualities exist here, and no much larger clone lies one base off it.

The chain links TRBV27 with TRBJ2-3, with no reliable assignment of the D segment. Material: cultured CD8+ T cells from PBMCs, obtained from culture after CMV antigen stimulation. This receptor was identified in a human donor in good health (CMV status not recorded). Some clones in this sample may be carry-over from other donors' samples. For the CDR3, the sequence is CASSHSTDTQYF. The DNA is as follows: TGTGCCAGCAGTCATAGCACAGATACGCAGTATTTT.